The clone carrying this T cell receptor beta chain was picked up one time. Its antigen remains unidentified. This specimen comes from a study of T cell responses to AZD1222 COVID-19 vaccine. The data were produced by immunoSEQ multiplex PCR, yet TCRdb's version contains in-frame clones alone and is incomplete. The data contain over 150,000 clones, 80% to 90% of them seen just once; the ten biggest clones take up 5% to 7%. The CDR3 consists of 13 residues. Germline assignment: CDR1 GTSNPN and CDR2 SVGIG (reference sequence). Trimming took 5 bases from V and 2 from J, leaving 10 bases between them. The study's findings and limits: Across the whole spike, CD4 TCRs peaked at regions 160-218 and 743-854. Reportedly, close to half of spike-specific TCRs are directed against unmutated variant regions. The donor group comprised mostly white British people and more females; the analysis possibly underestimated clonal diversity. Baseline seropositivity occurred in only a handful of AZD1222 recipients.

The receptor's source is an adult in good health. The chain recombines TRBV30 with TRBJ1-3; TRBD1 might be the D (5 bases). Here the sequenced sample was peripheral blood, taken on day 0 of AZD1222 vaccination. The CDR3 nucleotides read TGTGCCTGGTCCAGGGACGCTGGAAACACCATATATTTT. This encodes CAWSRDAGNTIYF. Using reference TRBV30 and TRBJ1-3 for the parts outside the CDR3, the full variable domain is SQTIHQWPATLVQPVGSPLSLECTVEGTSNPNLYWYRQAAGRGLQLLFYSVGIGQISSEVPQNLSASRPQDRQFILSSKKLLLSDSGFYLCAWSRDAGNTIYFGEGSWLTVV.